These T cell receptor beta chains were read from a single sample in a study of Ad26.COV2.S vaccination and SARS-CoV-2 variants. Assay used: immunoSEQ multiplex PCR; TCRdb lists only in-frame clones, some missing. The profile shows around 450,000 clones, 89% of them singletons. The sequences come from peripheral blood, collected in a trial of Ad26.COV2.S vaccine versus placebo. These receptors originate from a person between 18 and 65 years old who received the Ad26.COV2.S COVID-19 vaccine or a placebo. The CDR3 runs from the conserved cysteine through the conserved F or W. The D gene is left open where the match is weak. Expanded clones get a size class; other rows say once, few or many, or leave the size out.

j_gene	v_gene	len	d_gene	abundance	CDR3nt	CDR3aa
TRBJ1-2	TRBV6-1	13	.	.	TGTGCCAGCAGTGAGGCGGGGAACTATGGCTACACCTTC	CASSEAGNYGYTF
TRBJ1-2	TRBV6-2/TRBV6-3	12	.	.	TGTGCCAGCAGTTACAGCTCCTTAAGCTACACCTTC	CASSYSSLSYTF
TRBJ2-7	TRBV10-3	14	.	.	TGTGCCATCAAACTGGACGGGAGCTCCTACGAGCAGTACTTC	CAIKLDGSSYEQYF
TRBJ2-7	TRBV4-2	15	TRBD1	.	TGTGCCAGCAGCCAAGAGTTTGGACAGGCGAGGGAGCAGTACTTC	CASSQEFGQAREQYF
TRBJ1-4	TRBV18	17	.	.	TGTGCCAGCTCACCAGTGGGCGGCTTCGGGGGGCCCGAAAAACTGTTTTTT	CASSPVGGFGGPEKLFF
TRBJ2-3	TRBV18	15	.	.	TGTGCCAGCTCACCATCTAATCGGGCTTCAGATACGCAGTATTTT	CASSPSNRASDTQYF
TRBJ1-5	TRBV28	16	TRBD1	.	TGTGCCAGCAGTTCCGGGACAGTTTATAGCAATCAGCCCCAGCATTTT	CASSSGTVYSNQPQHF
TRBJ2-5	TRBV7-9	17	.	.	TGTGCCAGCAGCTTAGCACGGGACACGACGTACCAAGAGACCCAGTACTTC	CASSLARDTTYQETQYF
TRBJ1-1	TRBV7-9	12	.	.	TGTGCCAGCAGTTCACCCCACACTGAAGCTTTCTTT	CASSSPHTEAFF
TRBJ1-1	TRBV4-1	15	.	.	TGCGCCAGCAGCCAAGTCCCGGGGTGGAACACTGAAGCTTTCTTT	CASSQVPGWNTEAFF
TRBJ1-2	TRBV4-1	16	TRBD1	.	TGCGCCAGCAGCCAACTTTTACAGGGGGCGCGGTATGGCTACACCTTC	CASSQLLQGARYGYTF
TRBJ2-1	TRBV11-2	15	.	.	TGTGCCAGCAGCTTCCAGGTAGTAGGCGGCAGTGAGCAGTTCTTC	CASSFQVVGGSEQFF
TRBJ1-1	TRBV2	11	.	.	TGTGCCAGCAGGGGGGAGGGGTCGGCTTTCTTT	CASRGEGSAFF
TRBJ2-5	TRBV11-3	14	.	.	TGTGCCAGCAGCTTAGTGTCGTGGGAAGAGACCCAGTACTTC	CASSLVSWEETQYF
TRBJ1-2	TRBV4-1	19	TRBD1	.	TGCGCCAGCAGCCAACGGCCATATAAGAGACAGGGGAACAACTATGGCTACACCTTC	CASSQRPYKRQGNNYGYTF
TRBJ1-6	TRBV14	18	.	.	TGTGCCAGCAGCCAAGATAGGGGGGGTAGCTCCTATAATTCACCCCTCCACTTT	CASSQDRGGSSYNSPLHF
TRBJ2-7	TRBV15	16	.	.	TGTGCCACCAGCCAGAATTCCGGACAGCCTTCCTACGAGCAGTACTTC	CATSQNSGQPSYEQYF
TRBJ1-3	TRBV5-1	18	.	once	TGCGCCAGCAGCTTGGAAACGGGAATAGGGGTAGCTGGAAACACCATATATTTT	CASSLETGIGVAGNTIYF
TRBJ1-1	TRBV7-2	15	.	.	TGTGCCAGCAGCTTATTGGCAAGGGGAAGCACTGAAGCTTTCTTT	CASSLLARGSTEAFF
TRBJ2-1	TRBV5-4	15	TRBD1	.	TGTGCCAGCAGCCCCGACAGGGTGGTATACAATGAGCAGTTCTTC	CASSPDRVVYNEQFF
TRBJ1-1	TRBV6-6	14	.	once	TGTGCCAGCCTCCCGCCGGGGGAGAACACTGAAGCTTTCTTT	CASLPPGENTEAFF
TRBJ2-3	TRBV5-1	15	.	.	TGCGCCAGCAGCTCACTTACCTGGGTCACAGATACGCAGTATTTT	CASSSLTWVTDTQYF
TRBJ2-3	TRBV7-9	12	.	.	TGTGCCAGCAGCCCCCCAACAGATACGCAGTATTTT	CASSPPTDTQYF
TRBJ2-3	TRBV5-6	17	TRBD2	.	TGTGCCAGCAGCTTATTAGGACTAGTCCGTGTACCAGATACGCAGTATTTT	CASSLLGLVRVPDTQYF
TRBJ1-2	TRBV4-3	15	.	.	TGCGCCAGCAGCCTCATGGACAGCCTTCTCTATGGCTACACCTTC	CASSLMDSLLYGYTF
TRBJ2-7	TRBV27	15	TRBD1	.	TGTGCCAGCAGTTTACCCGGGACAGTCCCCTACGAGCAGTACTTC	CASSLPGTVPYEQYF
TRBJ1-3	TRBV7-2	16	.	.	TGTGCCAGCAGCTTAGCCCCGGGACAAACTGGAAACACCATATATTTT	CASSLAPGQTGNTIYF
TRBJ2-3	TRBV24-1	18	.	.	TGTGCCACCAGTGATCCGCAGGGGAGCGGGTATTTCACAGATACGCAGTATTTT	CATSDPQGSGYFTDTQYF
TRBJ2-3	TRBV4-1	18	TRBD2	.	TGCGCCAGCAGCCAGAAGGGGATCGGGACTAGCGGCACAGATACGCAGTATTTT	CASSQKGIGTSGTDTQYF
TRBJ2-7	TRBV10-1	18	.	.	TGCGCCAGCAGTGAGACGAGGTCTGGCAGGGTAAATTTTTACGAGCAGTACTTC	CASSETRSGRVNFYEQYF
TRBJ1-2	TRBV3-1/TRBV3-2	14	.	.	TGTGCCAGCAGCCAAGCGGTTATAGGCTATGGCTACACCTTC	CASSQAVIGYGYTF
TRBJ2-3	TRBV7-9	15	TRBD1	.	TGTGCCAGCAGCTTAGGGGACAGCCGCGGAGATACGCAGTATTTT	CASSLGDSRGDTQYF
TRBJ2-5	TRBV20-1	10	.	.	TGCAGTGCTAGTGGGACGGCCCAGTACTTC	CSASGTAQYF
TRBJ1-2	TRBV27	14	.	.	TGTGCCAGCAGTTTATCGGGGGCGCCAAATGGCTACACCTTC	CASSLSGAPNGYTF
TRBJ1-1	TRBV10-3	14	.	.	TGTGCCATCAGTGAGTCGCGGCTTAACACTGAAGCTTTCTTT	CAISESRLNTEAFF
TRBJ1-1	TRBV5-1	14	TRBD1	.	TGCGCCAGCACCCCGACAGGGTCTTCCCCTGAAGCTTTCTTT	CASTPTGSSPEAFF
TRBJ2-3	TRBV5-1	16	.	.	TGCGCCAGCAGCGGAAGACTAGGTGGCCCCACAGATACGCAGTATTTT	CASSGRLGGPTDTQYF
TRBJ2-3	TRBV6-2/TRBV6-3	15	.	.	TGTGCCAGCAGTTACTCAACAGCTAGCACAGATACGCAGTATTTT	CASSYSTASTDTQYF
TRBJ1-1	TRBV15	15	.	.	TGTGCCACCAGCAGAGATCTTGTCAGGGGCACTGAAGCTTTCTTT	CATSRDLVRGTEAFF
TRBJ2-7	TRBV6-5	14	TRBD1	few	TGTGCCAGCAGTTACTCGGGACAGCTCTACGAGCAGTACTTC	CASSYSGQLYEQYF
TRBJ1-2	TRBV7-7	17	TRBD1	.	TGTGCTAGCAGCTTTGGGCCAGGGGGCGCCTTGGACTATGGCTACACCTTC	CASSFGPGGALDYGYTF
TRBJ2-1	TRBV27	16	.	.	TGTGCCAGCAGCCGGGGCGACTCCCGTCTCTACAATGAGCAGTTCTTC	CASSRGDSRLYNEQFF
TRBJ1-6	TRBV3-1/TRBV3-2	15	.	.	TGTGCCAGCAGCCAAGAGCAGGAGACGAATTCACCCCTCCACTTT	CASSQEQETNSPLHF
TRBJ2-5	TRBV6-1	14	TRBD1	once	TGTGCCAGCAGTGACCGGGACAGGATAGAGACCCAGTACTTC	CASSDRDRIETQYF
TRBJ1-2	TRBV5-6	15	.	.	TGTGCCAGCAGCTTGGCCGGACAGACTACCTATGGCTACACCTTC	CASSLAGQTTYGYTF
TRBJ2-6	TRBV9	15	.	.	TGTGCCAGCAGCGTAGGGGGGTCTGGGGCCAACGTCCTGACTTTC	CASSVGGSGANVLTF
TRBJ1-5	TRBV19	16	.	.	TGTGCCAGTAGTCCCCGTTTGCAGACCGGGGATCAGCCCCAGCATTTT	CASSPRLQTGDQPQHF
TRBJ1-1	TRBV6-2/TRBV6-3	14	.	few	TGTGCCAGCAGTTCGGTACATGCGAACACTGAAGCTTTCTTT	CASSSVHANTEAFF
TRBJ2-5	TRBV19	14	.	.	TGTGCCAGTGGGAGAAGGGGGGTGGGCGAGACCCAGTACTTC	CASGRRGVGETQYF
TRBJ2-5	TRBV6-5	14	TRBD2	.	TGTGCCAGCAGTTACGTCACTAGCGTCGAGACCCAGTACTTC	CASSYVTSVETQYF